The 29 T cell receptor beta chains below all came from one sample that was sequenced in a study of cytomegalovirus exposure and HLA in healthy donors. Method: immunoSEQ multiplex PCR; TCRdb's copy keeps in-frame clones and lacks some. The sample consists of 150,000 to 200,000 clones, roughly 80% of them appearing once. Sample: PBMCs. The source of these receptors is a man aged 25 to 45 in good health and CMV-seropositive.

The CDR3 spells CASSLPLAGGTDTQYF. In DNA, the CDR3 is TGTGCCAGCAGCCTACCTCTAGCGGGGGGCACAGATACGCAGTATTTT. The J gene is TRBJ2-3, the V gene TRBV11-3, with 10 bases that match TRBD2. The V segment lost 5 bases and the J segment 1 base; nucleotides outside the gene matches: 6. In germline, CDR1 is SGHNT, CDR2 YENEEA. The CDR3 is 16 amino acids.

The chain couples TRBV7-3 to TRBJ2-1; 9 positions agree with TRBD1. The V gene's germline CDR1 is SGHTA and CDR2 FQGTGA. The CDR3 extends over 16 amino acids. The trim removed 5 bases at V and 0 bases at J, leaving 5 bases unmatched. CDR3 in DNA: TGTGCCAGCAGCGCTACAGGGGGCAGCTCCTACAATGAGCAGTTCTTC. Protein sequence: CASSATGGSSYNEQFF.

CDR3 sequence reads: CAISDGRTGADTQYF. DNA for the CDR3: TGTGCCATCAGTGATGGGAGGACAGGAGCAGATACGCAGTATTTT. The chain joins TRBV10-3 to TRBJ2-3; the D gene is possibly TRBD1 (7 bases). Trimming shortened V by 3 bases and J by 4 bases, and 14 bases separated the two germline ends. Germline V gives CDR1 ENHRY, CDR2 SYGVKD. The length of the CDR3 is 15 residues.

The V and J genes are TRBV28 and TRBJ2-3; tentative D call: TRBD1 (6 bases). Deletions cut 6 bases from V and 0 bases from J, with 10 bases between. Looked up from germline, CDR1 is MDHEN and CDR2 is SYDVKM. This CDR3 has 14 residues. The CDR3 DNA sequence: TGTGCCAGCAGCCGGGACAAGAGCACAGATACGCAGTATTTT. Its protein product is CASSRDKSTDTQYF.

The chain recombines TRBV15 with TRBJ2-7; maybe TRBD2 (6 bases). The CDR3 is made up of 14 amino acids. With 3 bases removed from V and 6 bases from J, the gap between germline ends came to 15 bases. Germline loops: CDR1 LNHNV, CDR2 YYDKDF (reference sequence). The CDR3: CATSSSGLRGEQYF. CDR3 DNA: TGTGCCACCAGCAGCTCGGGACTGAGAGGCGAGCAGTACTTC.

The rearrangement uses TRBV28 and TRBJ2-1, with D possibly TRBD2 on 6 matching bases. CDR1 and CDR2 (germline): MDHEN, SYDVKM. V was shortened by 0 bases and J by 6 bases, with 9 bases between the two germline ends. The CDR3 spans 14 residues. CDR3 protein: CASSLWRELNEQFF. Written as DNA, the CDR3 is TGTGCCAGCAGTTTATGGCGGGAACTCAATGAGCAGTTCTTC.

The chain employs TRBV19 and TRBJ2-7; 8 bases agree with TRBD2. Looked up from germline, CDR1 is LNHDA and CDR2 is SQIVND (reference sequence). The CDR3 is 16 residues long. J was trimmed by 0 bases and V by 1 base; bases with no gene match: 5. CDR3 residues: CASSIGRGGPSYEQYF. In nucleotides, the CDR3 is TGTGCCAGTAGTATAGGGCGCGGGGGGCCCTCCTACGAGCAGTACTTC.

This chain connects TRBV21-1 to TRBJ1-2; the table's D call TRBD1 went unverified against the DNA. TRBV21-1 is a listed pseudogene. This CDR3 has 14 residues. The DNA for the CDR3 is TGTGCCAGCAGCAAAGTACTTACAGGGACTGGCTACACCTTC. Translation: CASSKVLTGTGYTF.

This sequence joins TRBV9 and TRBJ2-7; 7 positions match TRBD1. Germline lookup yields CDR1 SGDLS and CDR2 YYNGEE. The CDR3 is 15 amino acids. J was trimmed by 2 bases and V by 4 bases; bases with no gene match: 9. DNA for the CDR3: TGTGCCAGCAGCTCGGGACAGTCACTTCCCTACGAGCAGTACTTC. Protein: CASSSGQSLPYEQYF.

This clone has a handful of counts. The CDR3 DNA reads as TGTGCCAGCAGTCGGACAGGGCCGTATGGCTACACCTTC. Its protein is CASSRTGPYGYTF. The V call is TRBV16, the J call TRBJ1-2; TRBD1 aligns across 8 bases. V dropped 6 bases and J dropped 5; count of bases not matched to a gene: 5. Germline lookup yields CDR1 KGHSY and CDR2 FQNENV. CDR3 length equals 13 residues.

This chain uses TRBV7-6 with TRBJ2-7, with 12 bases aligning to TRBD2. Germline trimming cut 1 base from V and 4 bases from J; bases unmatched to any gene: 8. The CDR3 contains 17 residues. Germline CDR1 reads SGHVS; CDR2 reads FNYEAQ. CDR3 bases: TGTGCCAGCAGCTTAGTACTAGCGGGAGGCCTGGGGTACGAGCAGTACTTC. Residues: CASSLVLAGGLGYEQYF.

The chain recombines TRBV6-1 with TRBJ1-5; 7 bases are shared with TRBD1. Germline V gene sequence: CDR1 MNHNS, CDR2 SASEGT. There are 13 residues in the CDR3. After removal of 4 bases from V and 7 bases from J, the junction contained 4 bases not matched to a gene. CDR3 nucleotide sequence: TGTGCCAGCAGTGGTACAGGGGAGCAGCCCCAGCATTTT. Encoded protein: CASSGTGEQPQHF.

The CDR3 bases are TGTGCCAGTAGTAACCAGAATCTCAACTATGGCTACACCTTC. This sequence encodes CASSNQNLNYGYTF. The chain joins TRBV19 to TRBJ1-2; no firm D call. Trimming took 4 bases from V and 2 from J, leaving 11 bases between them. This CDR3 is built from 14 residues. The germline V gene has CDR1 LNHDA and CDR2 SQIVND (reference sequence).

The genes are TRBV18 and TRBJ1-4, with D unclear. Germline CDR1 and CDR2: KGHSH and LQKENI. The ends were cut back, 3 bases at V and 4 bases at J, with 15 bases in the middle. This CDR3 is 16 amino acids long. The CDR3 sequence: CASSPPRSAINEKLFF. The CDR3 DNA is TGTGCCAGCTCACCGCCCCGATCAGCGATTAATGAAAAACTGTTTTTT.

The CDR3 DNA follows: TGTGCCAGCAGTCTGGACAGGTCAAGCACTGAAGCTTTCTTT. Its protein is CASSLDRSSTEAFF. The rearrangement joins TRBV6-1 to TRBJ1-1, with TRBD1 identical over 7 bases. Losses at the gene ends were 5 bases for V and 4 bases for J; bases not matched to a gene: 7. The CDR3 sequence is 14 residues long. In germline, CDR1 is MNHNS, CDR2 SASEGT.

This chain connects TRBV2 to TRBJ2-3; the match to TRBD1 covers 7 bases. Germline loops: CDR1 SNHLY, CDR2 FYNNEI. The V segment lost 7 bases and the J segment 2 bases; nucleotides outside the gene matches: 12. CDR3 size: 16 residues. In DNA, the CDR3 is TGTGCCAGCAAACTCATTTGGGACAGAGTCACAGATACGCAGTATTTT. It is translated as CASKLIWDRVTDTQYF.

The chain is built from TRBV28 and TRBJ2-2; possible D gene TRBD2, 7 bases. Germline CDR1 MDHEN, CDR2 SYDVKM. V dropped 7 bases and J dropped 4 bases, with 16 bases sitting between them. The CDR3 sequence is 15 residues long. CDR3 nucleotides: TGTGCCAGCACCAGTGGGGGAGGGGGCACCGGGGAGCTGTTTTTT. Amino acids: CASTSGGGGTGELFF.

This chain links TRBV19 with TRBJ2-1, with D tentatively TRBD1 (5 bases). V shed 5 bases and J shed 2 bases, with 10 bases lying between them. The CDR3 runs to 14 residues. Germline-derived CDR1 and CDR2 are LNHDA and SQIVND (reference sequence). CDR3 loop: CASSLRATYNEQFF. CDR3 DNA sequence: TGTGCCAGTAGTCTCAGGGCGACCTACAATGAGCAGTTCTTC.

The chain employs TRBV19 and TRBJ2-7, with 11 bases lining up with TRBD2. V lost 9 bases and J lost 3; bases outside the gene matches: 4. The CDR3 is made up of 13 amino acids. Per germline, CDR1 LNHDA and CDR2 SQIVND (reference sequence). In DNA form, the CDR3 reads TGTGCCAGCCGACTAGCGGGAAACTACGAGCAGTACTTC. Translation: CASRLAGNYEQYF.

The V call is TRBV7-8, the J call TRBJ1-2, with D perhaps matching TRBD1 (5 bases). This CDR3 is 15 amino acids long. CDR1 is SGHVS and CDR2 is FQNEAQ in the germline V gene. V lost 1 base and J 6 bases, leaving 15 bases between the germline ends. The chain's CDR3 is CASSLVIGGWNGYTF. CDR3 DNA: TGTGCCAGCAGCTTAGTTATCGGGGGATGGAATGGCTACACCTTC.

This clone was seen only once. CDR3 loop: CASSIWGDRVELNEQFF. As DNA, the CDR3 is TGTGCCAGTAGTATTTGGGGAGACAGGGTCGAGCTCAATGAGCAGTTCTTC. The V call is TRBV19, the J call TRBJ2-1; 7 positions agree with TRBD1. Germline V CDR1 and CDR2: LNHDA, SQIVND (reference sequence). This CDR3 region has 17 residues. V was clipped by 3 bases and J by 6 bases; unmatched bases: 14. Full variable domain (outside the CDR3, taken from reference TRBV19 and TRBJ2-1): DGGITQSPKYLFRKEGQNVTLSCEQNLNHDAMYWYRQDPGQGLRLIYYSQIVNDFQKGDIAEGYSVSREKKESFPLTVTSAQKNPTAFYLCASSIWGDRVELNEQFFGPGTRLTVL.

The chain employs TRBV29-1 and TRBJ2-3, with 8 nucleotides matching TRBD2. Trimming took 7 bases from V and 7 from J; bases not matched to a gene: 25. The CDR3 covers 18 residues. Germline CDR1 SQVTM, CDR2 ANQGSEA. The CDR3 is CSGQQINTGGSLRYTQYF. CDR3 DNA: TGCAGCGGCCAACAAATAAACACGGGAGGGTCCCTACGTTATACGCAGTATTTT.

This clone was found once. This sequence joins TRBV5-1 and TRBJ2-5, with 11 bases lining up with TRBD1. Germline V CDR1 and CDR2: SGHRS, YFSETQ. The CDR3 has 15 residues. With 2 bases clipped from V and 5 bases from J, the junction kept 5 bases outside the gene matches. The CDR3 nucleotides are TGCGCCAGCAGCTTCCTGGACAGGGGGCAGGAGACCCAGTACTTC. This sequence encodes CASSFLDRGQETQYF. The full variable domain, completed using reference TRBV5-1 and TRBJ2-5, is KAGVTQTPRYLIKTRGQQVTLSCSPISGHRSVSWYQQTPGQGLQFLFEYFSETQRNKGNFPGRFSGRQFSNSRSEMNVSTLELGDSALYLCASSFLDRGQETQYFGPGTRLLVL.

The chain employs TRBV30 and TRBJ2-5, with D perhaps TRBD2 (6 bases). V was cut by 0 bases and J by 5 bases, with 16 bases left in between. Germline CDR1 and CDR2: GTSNPN and SVGIG (reference sequence). This CDR3 region has 15 residues. DNA for the CDR3: TGTGCCTGGAGTGTAAGGACGGGGGAAAGGGAGACCCAGTACTTC. Protein product: CAWSVRTGERETQYF.

In regard to this clone: Mismatch with germline at one junction end may stem from a read error. The sample carries other DNA sequences with the same CDR3. The chain carries TRBV5-1 and TRBJ1-2; 9 bases match TRBD1. This CDR3 has 14 residues. Germline V gives CDR1 SGHRS, CDR2 YFSETQ. CDR3 in DNA: TGCGCCAGCAGCCAGACAGGGGGAATCTATGGTTACACCTTC. Translated, it gives CASSQTGGIYGYTF.

The J gene is TRBJ1-2, the V gene TRBV5-1; the match to TRBD1 covers 7 bases. CDR1 SGHRS and CDR2 YFSETQ come from the germline V gene. This CDR3 has 12 residues. V dropped 4 bases and J dropped 4; count of bases not matched to a gene: 1. The CDR3, as DNA: TGCGCCAGCAGCGGGGACAGCTATGGCTACACCTTC. Translation: CASSGDSYGYTF.

The CDR3 loop is CASSPVGTSYEQYF. DNA of the CDR3: TGCGCCAGCAGCCCGGTTGGTACCTCCTACGAGCAGTACTTC. The chain has TRBV5-1 and TRBJ2-5; no clear D gene. Judging by the DNA end, TRBJ2-7 fits better; the J call may be wrong. The CDR3 has 14 residues. CDR1 and CDR2 from the germline V gene are SGHRS and YFSETQ.

The chain employs TRBV7-2 and TRBJ2-7; the D gene is possibly TRBD2 (5 bases). Germline V CDR1 and CDR2: SGHTA, FQGNSA. V was trimmed by 0 bases and J by 3 bases, leaving 9 bases between them. This CDR3 is 14 amino acids long. CDR3 sequence reads: CASSLAGDFYEQYF. As DNA, the CDR3 is TGTGCCAGCAGCTTAGCGGGAGATTTCTACGAGCAGTACTTC.

This rearrangement joins TRBV30 to TRBJ2-3; D might be TRBD2 (5 bases). Germline CDR1 GTSNPN, CDR2 SVGIG (reference sequence). There are 15 residues in the CDR3. V shed 0 bases and J shed 4 bases, with 14 bases lying between them. CDR3 DNA sequence: TGTGCCTGGAGTGTACTTAGCGCGACTGCAGATACGCAGTATTTT. Translated: CAWSVLSATADTQYF.